A single sample gave rise to the 3 T cell receptor beta chains below, sequenced in a study of T cells in Graves' hyperthyroidism and ophthalmopathy. Template material for amplifying TCR beta CDR3 regions consisted of RNA transcripts. The primer set for the first-round RT-PCR of the TCR CDR3 was HTBI. TCRdb analysed the multiplex PCR reads with MiXCR anew, one entry per CDR3 protein. The sample contains approximately 150,000 distinct CDR3 sequences, 8% to 9.5% of which appear only once. The sequenced material came from blood. The receptors were sampled from a woman between 18 and 29 years old with Graves' hyperthyroidism that later progressed to Graves' ophthalmopathy.

This clonotype was detected ten times or more. This sequence joins TRBV5-1 and TRBJ2-3; D unclear. V was pared by 1 base and J by 2 bases, with 8 bases between. The CDR3 is 14 amino acids. Germline loops: CDR1 SGHRS, CDR2 YFSETQ. The CDR3 nucleotides are TGCGCCAGCAGCTTGTCCGGCGTCACAGATACGCAGTATTTT. Translation gives CASSLSGVTDTQYF.

This clonotype was recorded many times. The CDR3 DNA is TGTGCCAGCAGTTCCGCGGGGTCAGTCTCCTACGAGCAGTACTTC. Amino acid sequence: CASSSAGSVSYEQYF. V gene TRBV28 combines with J gene TRBJ2-7; D may be TRBD2 (6 bases). Trimming pared 4 bases from V and 0 bases from J, leaving 13 bases between. Per germline, CDR1 MDHEN and CDR2 SYDVKM. This CDR3 has 15 amino acids.

This clonotype was seen ten or more times. This chain joins TRBV10-1 and TRBJ2-2; a weak D match, TRBD1 (5 bases). This CDR3 region has 12 residues. V was shortened by 5 bases and J by 6 bases, with 7 bases between the two germline ends. The germline V gene has CDR1 WNHNN and CDR2 SYGVQD (reference sequence). CDR3 in amino acids: CASSRGSGELFF. CDR3 in DNA: TGCGCCAGCAGTAGGGGATCCGGGGAGCTGTTTTTT.